This T cell receptor (beta chain) derives from a study of OX40 agonist ivuxolimab in advanced cancers. Background on the whole study: Ivuxolimab was a fully human IgG2 agonistic monoclonal antibody targeting the costimulatory receptor OX40 (CD134). Partial responses occurred in three dose-escalation patients: two with cutaneous melanoma and one with hepatocellular carcinoma. Patients were allowed to have had prior anti-PD-1, anti-PD-L1 or anti-CTLA-4 therapy, and 40% to 45% of the dose-escalation patients had been treated with checkpoint inhibitors. Intravenous ivuxolimab was administered to patients every 2 weeks at six dose levels: 0.01, 0.1, 0.3, 1.5, 3 and 10 mg/kg. A male proportion of 82.7% and a mean age of about 60 years, ranging from 23 to 79, were recorded for the dose-escalation cohort. Among the roughly 50 dose-escalation patients, some 20 had hepatocellular carcinoma, roughly 15 melanoma, 9 renal cell carcinoma and 9 head and neck cancer. The paper reports the monotherapy dose-escalation portion (N of about 47 patients) of the phase I ivuxolimab trial. The point of sequencing TCRbeta in the periphery was to test whether ivuxolimab changed TCR sequence diversity and drove clonal T-cell expansion.

The trial excluded patients who had a history of autoimmune disease or who were on systemic immunosuppression. Peripheral blood for TCR sequencing was drawn from every dose cohort at baseline, at cycle 4 day 1 and at cycle 7 day 1. The samples were drawn from a first-in-human, open-label, multicenter phase I dose-escalation trial of ivuxolimab. Adults with locally advanced or metastatic melanoma, renal cell carcinoma, hepatocellular carcinoma or head and neck squamous cell carcinoma were enrolled in the trial. CD4+ and CD8+ T cells were sorted separately from peripheral blood before TCR sequencing. For sequencing of the TCRbeta CDR3 region, genomic DNA was extracted from the sorted cells. The immunoSEQ Assay was used for sequencing of TCRbeta CDR3 regions. In TCRdb, the immuneACCESS table is reduced to in-frame sequences with V and J assigned. These tables do not hold every clone; where another copy was compared, an unresolved V gene accounts for under half, and the others remain unexplained. The sample yields 50,000 or so clones; 80% to 90% were counted once. Clones ranked in the top ten supply around 4.7% of the sample.

CDR1 SNHLY and CDR2 FYNNEI are derived from the germline V gene. Germline trimming: 1 base from V, 5 bases from J; junction bases outside gene matches: 16. Including the terminal cysteine and phenylalanine, the CDR3 comprises 20 residues. The DNA shown is the 60-base CDR3, in frame from base 1. Findings and caveats that apply to the study as a whole: In partial responders in the 0.1-3.0 mg/kg groups, normalized peripheral clonal expansion was found to be among the lowest, especially among CD8+ T cells. The antigen specificity of the clonally expanded peripheral T cells was not determined. At doses of 0.1 to 3.0 mg/kg, clonal expansion of both CD4+ and CD8+ blood T cells was observed from baseline to week 6. After ivuxolimab, expanded clones were on average more numerous among CD8+ T cells than among CD4+ T cells. Low levels of normalized T-cell clonal expansion were also shown by some nonresponding patients.

As concerns this clone: The antigen it recognizes is unknown. Per-base qualities were not stored, and no clone one base away is much larger.

The sequence was collected from an adult with an advanced solid tumor such as melanoma, head and neck, liver or kidney cancer. This material consisted of CD4+ or CD8+ T cells sorted from blood, taken in a trial of the OX40 agonist ivuxolimab. The sequence links TRBV2 to TRBJ2-5; TRBD2 matches 13 bases in the middle. The CDR3 protein sequence reads: CASSEDVLPGLAGDGETQYF. The DNA sequence reads TGTGCCAGCAGTGAAGACGTCCTCCCTGGACTAGCGGGAGATGGGGAGACCCAGTACTTC. When the CDR3 is completed using the reference TRBV2 and TRBJ2-5 genes on either side, the full variable domain is EPEVTQTPSHQVTQMGQEVILRCVPISNHLYFYWYRQILGQKVEFLVSFYNNEISEKSEIFDDQFSVERPDGSNFTLKIRSTKLEDSAMYFCASSEDVLPGLAGDGETQYFGPGTRLLVL.